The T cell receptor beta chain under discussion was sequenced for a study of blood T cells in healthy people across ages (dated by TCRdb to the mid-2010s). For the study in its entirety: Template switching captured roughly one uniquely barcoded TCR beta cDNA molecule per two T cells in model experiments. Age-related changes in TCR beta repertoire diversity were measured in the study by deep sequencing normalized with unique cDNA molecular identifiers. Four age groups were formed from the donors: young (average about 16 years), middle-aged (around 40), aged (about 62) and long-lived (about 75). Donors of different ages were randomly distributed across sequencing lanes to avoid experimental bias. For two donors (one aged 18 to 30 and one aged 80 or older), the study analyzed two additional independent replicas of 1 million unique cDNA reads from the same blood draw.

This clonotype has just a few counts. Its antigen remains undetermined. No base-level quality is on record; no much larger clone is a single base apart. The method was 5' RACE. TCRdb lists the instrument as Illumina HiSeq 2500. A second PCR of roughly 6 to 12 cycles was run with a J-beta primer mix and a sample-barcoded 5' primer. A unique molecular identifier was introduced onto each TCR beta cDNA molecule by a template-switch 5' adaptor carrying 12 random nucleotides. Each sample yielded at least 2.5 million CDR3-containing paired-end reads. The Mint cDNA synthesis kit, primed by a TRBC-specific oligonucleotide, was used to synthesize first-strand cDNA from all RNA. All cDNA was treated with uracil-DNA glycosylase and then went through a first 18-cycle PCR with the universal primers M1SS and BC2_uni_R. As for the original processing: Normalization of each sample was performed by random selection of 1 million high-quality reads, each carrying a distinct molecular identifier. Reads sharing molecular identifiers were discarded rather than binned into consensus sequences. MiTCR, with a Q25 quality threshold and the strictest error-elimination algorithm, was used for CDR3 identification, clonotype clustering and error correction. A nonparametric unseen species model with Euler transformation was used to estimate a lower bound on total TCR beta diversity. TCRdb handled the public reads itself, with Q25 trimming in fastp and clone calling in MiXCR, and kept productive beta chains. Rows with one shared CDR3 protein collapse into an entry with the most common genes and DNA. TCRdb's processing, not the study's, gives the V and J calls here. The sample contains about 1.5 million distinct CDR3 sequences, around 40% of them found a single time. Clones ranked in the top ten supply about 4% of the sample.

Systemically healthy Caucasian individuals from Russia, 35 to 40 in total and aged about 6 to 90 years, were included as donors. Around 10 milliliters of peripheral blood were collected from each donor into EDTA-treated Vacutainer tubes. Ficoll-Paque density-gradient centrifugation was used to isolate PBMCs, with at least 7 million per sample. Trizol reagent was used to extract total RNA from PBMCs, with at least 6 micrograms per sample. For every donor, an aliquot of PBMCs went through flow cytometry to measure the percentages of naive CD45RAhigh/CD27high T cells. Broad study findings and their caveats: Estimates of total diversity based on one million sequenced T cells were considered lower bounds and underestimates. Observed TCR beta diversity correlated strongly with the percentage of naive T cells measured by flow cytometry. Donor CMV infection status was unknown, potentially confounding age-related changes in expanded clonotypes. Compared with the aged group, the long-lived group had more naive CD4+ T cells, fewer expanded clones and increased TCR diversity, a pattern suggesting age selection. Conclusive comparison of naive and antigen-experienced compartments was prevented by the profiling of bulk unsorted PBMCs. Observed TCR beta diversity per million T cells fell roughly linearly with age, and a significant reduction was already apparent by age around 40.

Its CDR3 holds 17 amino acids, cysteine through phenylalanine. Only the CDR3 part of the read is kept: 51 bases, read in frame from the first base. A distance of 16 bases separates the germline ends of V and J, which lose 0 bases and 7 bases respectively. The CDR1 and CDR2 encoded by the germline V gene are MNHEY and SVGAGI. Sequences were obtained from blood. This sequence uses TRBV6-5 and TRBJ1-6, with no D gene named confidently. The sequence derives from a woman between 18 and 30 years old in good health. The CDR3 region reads CASSYSLEGAKNSPLHF. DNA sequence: TGTGCCAGCAGTTACTCTTTGGAGGGTGCTAAAAATTCACCCCTCCACTTT.